This T cell receptor (beta chain) was identified during a study of brain T cells in children with intractable seizures. TCRdb keeps only in-frame clones here, not all; method: immunoSEQ multiplex PCR. The data contain about 320,000 clones, approximately 93% of them seen just once; the ten biggest clones take up roughly 5.8%. The sample's time point: blood from clinic visit 5 months post-surgery; TSC patient then seizure free. Before surgery, patients took at least one anti-epileptic drug. The length of the CDR3 is 16 residues. Germline loops: CDR1 SNHLY, CDR2 FYNNEI. After removal of 7 bases from V and 0 bases from J, the junction contained 12 bases not matched to a gene.

This material consisted of peripheral blood, taken 5 to 6 months after surgery. The chain couples TRBV2 to TRBJ2-7, with 7 positions matching TRBD2. The source is a boy in the first two years of life with tuberous sclerosis and intractable seizures. CDR3 sequence: CASTVEAGPSSYEQYF. In DNA form, the CDR3 reads TGTGCCAGCACCGTAGAAGCGGGGCCTAGCTCCTACGAGCAGTACTTC.